This TCR beta chain comes out of a study of T cells in Graves' hyperthyroidism and ophthalmopathy (dated by TCRdb to the late 2010s). About the full investigation: Peripheral blood was sampled at the time of initial diagnosis, prior to any treatment. A discovery cohort of about 100 patients, approximately 45 with Graves' ophthalmopathy and over 55 with stable Graves' hyperthyroidism, was used to find distinguishing TCR V-J signatures. An independent validation cohort of 18 to 20 hyperthyroidism patients and over 15 patients who later progressed to ophthalmopathy tested prospective prediction of ophthalmopathy. The 100 or so discovery patients were divided at random into training and test sets in a 7:3 ratio. The study also compared thyroid tissue and blood T-cell repertoires from several Graves' hyperthyroidism patients. After blood sampling, hyperthyroidism patients were treated with methimazole at a starting dose of 30 mg daily, and ophthalmopathy patients were treated with high-dose intravenous methylprednisolone. TCR Vbeta CDR3 sequencing of 130 to 150 peripheral blood samples (43 ophthalmopathy, about 75 hyperthyroidism and 17 progressor patients) is reported in the paper. Study-level results and caveats: No statistical method was used to set the sample size in advance, and investigators knew the group allocation. In validation, the model predicted progression to ophthalmopathy with around 71% sensitivity and about 73% specificity, a median of roughly seven months before onset. In cross-validation, a model built on a 13 V-J signature told ophthalmopathy apart from stable hyperthyroidism with over 85% sensitivity and approximately 84% specificity, and in testing the same model reached 80%/75%. Most expanded thyroid clonotypes (frequency above 0.001) were also found in blood, which suggests that blood repertoires may mirror thyroid immune responses.

A patient counted as having stable Graves' hyperthyroidism if no progression to ophthalmopathy occurred over 18 months of follow-up. Hyperthyroidism patients were aged 18 to 65 years and newly diagnosed, with disease duration of less than 2 months. The study excluded patients with uncontrolled infections, other autoimmune diseases, pregnancy or lactation. Diagnoses were based on clinical symptoms, serum thyroxine and TRAb, thyroid ultrasound and orbital computed tomography. Ficoll-Paque density gradient centrifugation was used to isolate PBMCs from around 10 ml of fresh peripheral blood. Trizol reagent was used to extract total RNA, and RNA quality was then checked on an Agilent 2100 Bioanalyzer. The V end loses 2 bases and the J end loses 9 bases, and a stretch of 20 bases separates them. The CDR3 spans 17 residues, from the cysteine through the phenylalanine. CDR3 DNA is the only sequence kept; it has 51 bases, read in frame from the first base. CDR1 and CDR2, per the germline V gene, are SGHVS and FQNEAQ.

The TCR beta CDR3 regions were amplified from the RNA transcripts. The TCR CDR3 was subjected to a first round of RT-PCR using the HTBI primer set and the Qiagen OneStep RT-PCR kit. The libraries were constructed in a second round of multiplex PCR and then size-selected and purified. Paired-end sequencing of the libraries was performed with 100 bp reads on an Illumina HiSeq2000. Regarding the original processing steps: SOAPnuke was used to process the raw data, with reads discarded if the reads contained adapters or uncalled bases, had a mean Phred below 15, or lacked an exact constant-primer or identifier match. COPE v1.2.5 was used to merge high-quality paired reads, and clonotypes were defined as unique nucleotide sequences. Clonotypes were aligned to IMGT TRBV, TRBD and TRBJ reference segments using MiTCR v1.1. Only V-J combinations with frequency above 0.0001, covering 98% to 99.2% of repertoires, were analysed. The TCS score was defined as the ratio of F50 (clonal expansion) to E x V (chaos), calculated using BLOSUM62-based TCRdist between CDR3 peptides within each V-J. Welch's t-statistics and random forest reduced around 520 V-J features to fewer than 15, which were used in a naive Bayes classifier (R e1071). In-frame beta chains were kept once TCRdb had trimmed the public reads at Q25 with fastp and called clones with MiXCR. Rows matching on CDR3 protein sequence are summarized as one entry with the most common DNA and genes. TCRdb's processing, not the authors' own work, is the source of the V and J calls. The sample table holds a few hundred thousand distinct CDR3 sequences, of which less than 20% were seen once. The leading ten clones occupy roughly 15% of the sample.

With regard to this clonotype: What antigen it recognizes has not been identified. No much larger clone is present one base from it, and per-base qualities are unavailable.

The TCR sequence derives from a woman under 30 with Graves' hyperthyroidism. The sequencing sample was made of blood. The V and J segments used are TRBV7-8 and TRBJ1-6, with a weak D call of TRBD1 (5 bases match). The nucleotide sequence is TGTGCCAGCAGCTTAAGGTGGGGACCGATGGTGGGTTCACCCCTCCACTTT. Protein translation: CASSLRWGPMVGSPLHF.